By frequency in the sample, the clone carrying this T cell receptor beta chain is medium-sized (0.01 to 0.1%). The antigen remains undetermined. The CDR3 covers 15 residues. Germline CDR1 SGHAT, CDR2 FQNNGV. The V gene end was trimmed by 5 bases and the J gene end by 6 bases; junction bases not matched to a gene: 6. The repertoire was sequenced with immunoSEQ multiplex PCR; TCRdb's copy has only in-frame clones and lacks some. The sample contains roughly 130,000 clones, around 85% of which appear only once. These data are taken from a study of PD-L1 blockade in urothelial cancer. Turning to the study itself: Dosed intravenously at 1,200 mg every 3 weeks, atezolizumab was initiated by patients around 2014. After treatment start, blood was analyzed at 3 weeks (second dose) and at 6 weeks.

Study findings and constraints: Blood TCR clonality below the median before treatment was a predictor of better survival.

The sample's time point: pretreatment peripheral blood. The TCR originated in a man aged 45-65 years with urothelial cancer. This chain links TRBV11-2 with TRBJ2-7; TRBD2 agrees at 14 bases. Sequencing used PBMCs, obtained around atezolizumab (anti-PD-L1) treatment. CDR3 DNA sequence: TGTGCCAGCAGCCCGGGACTAGCGGGAGTCCCCGAGCAGTACTTC. Protein sequence: CASSPGLAGVPEQYF. The variable domain in full, completed from reference TRBV11-2 and TRBJ2-7, reads EAGVAQSPRYKIIEKRQSVAFWCNPISGHATLYWYQQILGQGPKLLIQFQNNGVVDDSQLPKDRFSAERLKGVDSTLKIQPAKLEDSAVYLCASSPGLAGVPEQYFGPGTRLTVT.